The 24 T cell receptor beta chains in this list originate from one sample, sequenced in a study of molecular identifiers for immune sequencing clone quantification. TCRdb independently ran MiXCR on the PCR reads; one entry per CDR3 protein. The data show more than 85,000 distinct CDR3 sequences, around 37% seen once. Source material: naive CD8+ T cells from blood, with Jurkat cell RNA spiked in. Indicated subset: FACS-sorted CD8+CD4-CCR7+CD45RA+ naive T cells. The source of these receptors is a human donor in good health. Some libraries in this study had Jurkat cell RNA spiked in.

V usage is TRBV5-6 and J usage is TRBJ2-2; the D is unclear. The CDR3 spans 15 residues. V lost 4 bases, J lost 0 bases, and 10 bases lay in between. Germline V lookup: CDR1 SGHDT, CDR2 YYEEEE. CDR3 DNA: TGTGCCAGCAGCCCCTTGCCGACGAACACCGGGGAGCTGTTTTTT. Amino acids: CASSPLPTNTGELFF.

The chain joins TRBV6-6 to TRBJ2-1; D is uncertain. Germline loops: CDR1 MNHNY, CDR2 SVGAGI (reference sequence). V lost 0 bases to trimming and J lost 15 bases, with 12 bases between them. CDR3 length equals 12 residues. This chain's CDR3 is CASSYSIDKPFF. In DNA, the CDR3 is TGTGCCAGCAGTTACTCGATTGACAAGCCGTTCTTC.

This clonotype was recorded many times. This rearrangement joins TRBV6-5 to TRBJ1-1; D remains ambiguous. The germline gives CDR1 MNHEY, CDR2 SVGAGI. This CDR3 is built from 13 residues. Trimming removed 5 bases from V and 0 bases from J, with 7 bases in between. The CDR3 coding sequence is TGTGCCAGCAGTGTTTTTATGAACACTGAAGCTTTCTTT. Amino acids: CASSVFMNTEAFF.

This clonotype has just a few counts. The chain has TRBV9 and TRBJ1-1; D gene unclear. V dropped 0 bases and J dropped 5 bases, with 11 bases sitting between them. In germline, CDR1 is SGDLS, CDR2 YYNGEE. This CDR3 contains 14 residues. Here the CDR3 reads CASSVGEGWTEAFF. CDR3 nucleotides: TGTGCCAGCAGCGTAGGAGAGGGTTGGACTGAAGCTTTCTTT.

The chain is built from TRBV20-1 and TRBJ2-7; D unresolved. V gave up 0 bases and J gave up 0 bases, with 9 bases separating them. Looked up from germline, CDR1 is DFQATT and CDR2 is SNEGSKA (reference sequence). The CDR3 is made up of 14 amino acids. The CDR3 bases are TGCAGTGCTAGAGATTGGAGTAGCTCCTACGAGCAGTACTTC. This codes for CSARDWSSSYEQYF.

The genes are TRBV19 and TRBJ2-1, with D tentatively TRBD2 (6 bases). The V gene's germline CDR1 is LNHDA and CDR2 SQIVND (reference sequence). CDR3 length equals 14 residues. V gave up 3 bases and J gave up 5 bases, with 11 bases separating them. For the CDR3, the DNA is TGTGCCAGTAGTATCATAGCGGAGGACAATGAGCAGTTCTTC. Residues: CASSIIAEDNEQFF. The full variable domain, in which reference TRBV19 and TRBJ2-1 provide the parts outside the CDR3, is DGGITQSPKYLFRKEGQNVTLSCEQNLNHDAMYWYRQDPGQGLRLIYYSQIVNDFQKGDIAEGYSVSREKKESFPLTVTSAQKNPTAFYLCASSIIAEDNEQFFGPGTRLTVL.

Many counts were recorded for this clonotype. The chain links TRBV29-1 to TRBJ2-7; no clear D gene. Germline loops: CDR1 SQVTM, CDR2 ANQGSEA. The V end lost 3 bases, the J end lost 4 bases, and 13 bases lay between the germline ends. The CDR3 loop spans 13 amino acids. The CDR3 is CSVDTGFGYEQYF. Written as DNA, the CDR3 is TGCAGCGTTGATACGGGTTTTGGGTACGAGCAGTACTTC.

The J gene is TRBJ1-5, the V gene TRBV7-8; no firm D call. CDR1 is SGHVS and CDR2 is FQNEAQ in the germline V gene. V was shortened by 5 bases and J by 7 bases, with 12 bases between the two germline ends. This CDR3 contains 13 residues. The CDR3 bases are TGTGCCAGCAGCCTATCGGGTGGGCAGCCCCAGCATTTT. Amino acids: CASSLSGGQPQHF.

Here the CDR3 DNA reads TGTGCCAGTAATTTGCAATATAGCAATCAGCCCCAGCATTTT. It is translated as CASNLQYSNQPQHF. The chain links TRBV19 to TRBJ1-5; D is unresolved. The CDR3 has 14 amino acids. Germline-derived CDR1 and CDR2 are LNHDA and SQIVND (reference sequence). V lost 7 bases, J lost 0 bases, and 10 bases lay in between. Together with reference TRBV19 and TRBJ1-5, the CDR3 gives the full variable domain: DGGITQSPKYLFRKEGQNVTLSCEQNLNHDAMYWYRQDPGQGLRLIYYSQIVNDFQKGDIAEGYSVSREKKESFPLTVTSAQKNPTAFYLCASNLQYSNQPQHFGDGTRLSIL.

This rearrangement joins TRBV7-6 to TRBJ2-1, with D possibly TRBD1 on 6 matching bases. V lost 5 bases and J 8 bases, leaving 16 bases between the germline ends. The CDR3 has 14 amino acids. Germline CDR1 and CDR2: SGHVS and FNYEAQ. CDR3 sequence (DNA): TGTGCCAGCAGCGTCTTGGGGGCAACAGATGAGCAGTTCTTC. It encodes CASSVLGATDEQFF.

The chain uses TRBV12-3 or TRBV12-4 and TRBJ2-3, with D unresolved. V lost 8 bases, J lost 1 base, and 19 bases lay in between. The length of the CDR3 is 16 residues. The CDR3 loop is CASFLAPVSGTDTQYF. CDR3 nucleotide sequence: TGTGCCAGCTTTTTAGCCCCGGTATCTGGCACAGATACGCAGTATTTT.

This clonotype was recorded at least ten times. The chain joins TRBV6-2 or TRBV6-3 to TRBJ1-1; 10 positions match TRBD1. This CDR3 has 14 amino acids. With 7 bases clipped from V and 6 bases from J, the junction kept 8 bases outside the gene matches. Germline CDR1 reads MNHEY; CDR2 reads SVGEGT. The CDR3 loop is CASTRDRGLPEAFF. The CDR3 coding sequence is TGTGCCAGCACCAGGGACAGGGGACTCCCTGAAGCTTTCTTT.

This clonotype was seen ten or more times. The V gene is TRBV5-1, the J gene TRBJ2-7, with TRBD1 matching 7 bases. With 7 bases clipped from V and 2 bases from J, the junction kept 6 bases outside the gene matches. This CDR3 spans 13 amino acids. Germline lookup yields CDR1 SGHRS and CDR2 YFSETQ. The CDR3 loop reads CASRQGHPYEQYF. CDR3 coding DNA: TGCGCCAGCCGACAGGGCCACCCCTACGAGCAGTACTTC.

In regard to this clonotype: The CDR3 does not close with the conserved phenylalanine or tryptophan, likely indicating a read error. The DNA is left out, because the CDR3 cannot be placed on it with certainty; the CDR3 is given as TCRdb lists it. This chain joins TRBV11-2 and TRBJ2-5; TRBD1 is taken as the D call from the table, unchecked against the DNA. Germline CDR1 reads SGHAT; CDR2 reads FQNNGV. The CDR3 is 14 amino acids long, termini counted. CDR3 loop: CASSMDNNQETPNI.

The J gene is TRBJ2-7, the V gene TRBV9; 9 nucleotides agree with TRBD2. V was pared by 3 bases and J by 5 bases, with 9 bases of the junction left unmatched. The germline V gene encodes CDR1 SGDLS and CDR2 YYNGEE. CDR3 size: 15 residues. Written as DNA, the CDR3 is TGTGCCAGCAGCGCGGCGGGGGGGACCGCCAACGAGCAGTACTTC. This gives the protein CASSAAGGTANEQYF.

The chain joins TRBV13 to TRBJ2-7; D unclear. CDR1 is PRHDT, CDR2 FYEKMQ, per germline (reference sequence). The V and J ends lost 5 bases and 11 bases respectively, with 16 bases between them. This CDR3 contains 12 residues. The CDR3 DNA follows: TGTGCCAGCAGCGCCCTTCGCCGTGGCGAGTACTTC. Protein product: CASSALRRGEYF.

There are a few counts of this clonotype. The V gene is TRBV14, the J gene TRBJ1-1; D is ambiguous. The CDR3 covers 12 residues. With 1 base removed from V and 8 bases from J, the gap between germline ends came to 8 bases. The germline CDR1 and CDR2 sequences are SGHDN and FVKESK. CDR3 region: CASSQVLGEAFF. CDR3 coding DNA: TGTGCCAGCAGCCAAGTTTTGGGCGAAGCTTTCTTT.

This clonotype was detected only a few times. This chain joins TRBV12-3 or TRBV12-4 and TRBJ1-1; TRBD1 is a possible D gene (5 bases). V shed 6 bases and J shed 3 bases, with 11 bases lying between them. CDR3 size: 13 residues. The CDR3 DNA sequence: TGTGCCAGCAGCCCTGCAGGGTACACTGAAGCTTTCTTT. It specifies CASSPAGYTEAFF.

The rearrangement uses TRBV7-2 and TRBJ2-5; 9 bases are shared with TRBD1. There are 13 residues in the CDR3. Per germline, CDR1 SGHTA and CDR2 FQGNSA. Trimming cost V 0 bases and J 12 bases; bases outside gene matches: 5. The DNA of the CDR3 is TGTGCCAGCAGCTTAGCGGACAGGGGCCCCGAGTACTTC. Residues: CASSLADRGPEYF.

In the case of this clonotype: A read error is possible here, since a much larger clone lies one base away. The rearrangement joins TRBV5-3 to TRBJ2-5; TRBD1 is a possible D gene (6 bases). TRBV5-3 is an open reading frame, and its role is uncertain. This CDR3 region has 14 residues. The CDR3 reads CASSLDTGRETQYF. CDR3 sequence (DNA): TGTGCCAGCAGCTTGGATACAGGGCGAGAGACCCAGTACTTC.

This chain links TRBV27 with TRBJ2-3; D remains ambiguous. Trimming stripped 1 base from V and 13 bases from J, with 15 bases between. This CDR3 region has 13 residues. Germline values: CDR1 MNHEY, CDR2 SMNVEV (reference sequence). CDR3 sequence: CASSLWPQSPKYF. Written as DNA, the CDR3 is TGTGCCAGCAGTTTATGGCCTCAGAGCCCAAAGTATTTT.

This clonotype has ten or more counts. The J gene is TRBJ2-7, the V gene TRBV20-1; 8 positions agree with TRBD1. Germline trimming cut 5 bases from V and 2 bases from J; bases unmatched to any gene: 20. CDR3 size: 18 residues. Germline V gene lookup returns CDR1 DFQATT and CDR2 SNEGSKA (reference sequence). CDR3 sequence (DNA): TGCAGTGCTCTTCCTTATCCCGGGACAGGCCTAACGACCTACGAGCAGTACTTC. It codes for CSALPYPGTGLTTYEQYF.

This clonotype was seen a few times. The chain links TRBV2 to TRBJ2-7; no definite D call. Germline CDR1 and CDR2: SNHLY and FYNNEI. This CDR3 is built from 12 residues. V gave up 2 bases and J gave up 0 bases, with 2 bases separating them. CDR3 in DNA: TGTGCCAGCAGTGAAATCTCCTACGAGCAGTACTTC. Translating gives CASSEISYEQYF.

As to this clonotype: One junction end disagrees with the germline gene, perhaps due to a read error. The V gene is TRBV27, the J gene TRBJ2-7, with 7 bases lining up with TRBD1. Germline-derived CDR1 and CDR2 are MNHEY and SMNVEV (reference sequence). The CDR3 runs to 12 residues. CDR3 sequence: CASRGGVYELYF. Written as DNA, the CDR3 is TGTGCCAGCAGAGGGGGCGTTTACGAGCTGTACTTC.